The TCR beta chain described here comes from a study of human T cells and chemical hapten exposure (dated by TCRdb to the early 2020s). Regarding the study in general: For sensitization, 2% DPC in acetone was applied to an approximately 2 cm by approximately 2 cm area of upper inner arm skin. The libraries were sequenced as a pool, and the TCR yield per sample differed mostly because of small variations in library volumes within the pool. Around 30 alopecia patients provided blood for TCR sequencing at one to four time points (pre-sensitization, 2, 6 and 24 weeks). Patch testing on the upper back used Finn chambers containing 0.01% DPC, with scoring done after 6 days according to International Contact Dermatitis Research Group standards. Throughout the study period of 20 to 25 weeks, patients also received therapeutic DPC doses to the scalp every week. The mostly female patient cohort included alopecia areata with under or over 50% scalp involvement, alopecia totalis and alopecia universalis. This study followed changes in the peripheral blood TCR repertoire in vivo during primary and secondary sensitization of alopecia patients to the hapten diphenylcyclopropenone (DPC). Patient blood was sampled pre-sensitization (week 0) and at 2, 6 and about 24 weeks after DPC sensitization.

CDR1 and CDR2 are drawn from the germline V gene (reference sequence): SGHNT, YYREEE. V and J lose 2 bases and 5 bases, and a span of 10 bases separates them. From its cysteine to its phenylalanine, the CDR3 spans 13 amino acids. Here the CDR3 DNA is all that survives: 39 bases in frame from base 1. On the study overall, not on this receptor specifically: DPC sensitization did not change how many TCRs were above 1 in 1000 frequency, and no evidence was found of alterations in global repertoire structure. Because every patient had alopecia, a presumed autoimmune disease, the patients' immune response might differ from that of healthy individuals. Compared with pre-sensitization or healthy control sets, expanded TCRs formed significantly more large CDR3 similarity clusters, which is consistent with antigen-driven responses. The number of PT1 expanded TCRs positively correlated with patch test score, significant at thresholds 8, 16 and 32 but not 4. Repeated subsampling changed both the strength of the expansion versus patch-test correlation and the threshold at which that correlation became significant.

Note on this clonotype: It has no known antigen specificity. Base qualities are not provided; no much larger clone lies one nucleotide away.

The library was obtained by RACE. Sequencing instrument: NextSeq 500. During library preparation, unique molecular identifiers were attached to individual cDNA molecules so that TCRs could be counted in a quantitative, reproducible way. From each blood RNA sample, both TCR alpha and TCR beta chains were sequenced. Per the original workflow: The median number of TCRs per sample was around 96,000, ranging from 23,224 to 690,600. V, J and CDR3 annotation of the TCR reads was carried out using the Decombinator software suite. To make PS versus PT1 abundance plots, every sample was subsampled to the same number of TCRs (28,000). TCRs were defined as expanded if absent before sensitization and observed at least eight times at the 2-week time point. Through fastp at Q25 and MiXCR, TCRdb rebuilt clones from the public reads, retaining in-frame beta chains. Every distinct CDR3 protein forms one entry, paired with its most common genes and DNA. TCRdb's processing, not the study's, gives the V and J calls here. Here the sample has over 300,000 distinct CDR3 sequences; around 5.5% occur a single time. The ten largest clones take up roughly 2.6% of the sample.

Sample time point, as interpreted from the label and publication: pre-sensitization, week 0. The sample's treatment or condition label, in plain terms: therapeutic diphenylcyclopropenone sensitization with weekly scalp DPC. At every patch-test visit, the blood draw took place before the patch test was put on. Patients were eligible if aged 18 to 70, diagnosed with alopecia and judged suitable for DPC therapy, and pregnant patients were excluded. Total RNA was isolated from unfractionated whole blood collected in Tempus Blood RNA tubes. The sequence came from a woman between 45 and 60 years old with alopecia areata. Some clones in this sample may be carry-over from other donors' samples. The sequences come from whole blood, collected in connection with sensitization to the hapten diphenylcyclopropenone (DPC). The chain uses TRBV5-4 and TRBJ2-5; there is no confident call for the D gene. The sequenced DNA: TGTGCCAGCAGCTTTGAGAACAGTGAGACCCAGTACTTC. Its translation reads: CASSFENSETQYF.